This T cell receptor beta chain was recovered during a study of regulatory T cells in long-lasting Graves disease. Notes on the study in general: Newly diagnosed disease favored TRBV20-1 and TRBJ2-1 over persistent disease. For persistent Graves' patients, TCR diversity was lower than for newly diagnosed ones.

This clonotype was recorded many times. Its specificity is unknown. Time point specified: newly diagnosed GD, antithyroid drugs for less than 3 months. The TCR library was prepared using RNA isolated from PBMCs. The CDR3 spans 14 residues. In germline, CDR1 is SGHDT, CDR2 YYEEEE. V lost 1 base and J 2 bases, leaving 10 bases between the germline ends. In building TCR beta libraries, iRepertoire HTBI primers were used together with Arm-PCR of CDR3 regions. Using its own MiXCR run on the multiplex PCR reads, TCRdb lists one record per CDR3 protein. Here the sample spans roughly 420,000 distinct CDR3 sequences, about 16% being singletons. Another study also made use of these data, one on T cells in Graves' hyperthyroidism and ophthalmopathy. That study adds: HTBI primers were used for first-round RT-PCR of the TCR CDR3. Clonotypes that were expanded in thyroid above 0.001 mostly appeared in blood too.

J is TRBJ2-7 and V is TRBV5-6; D not certain. This material consisted of peripheral blood mononuclear cells (PBMCs), taken at new diagnosis, from a patient treated with antithyroid drugs. The TCR comes from a woman in her thirties with Graves disease. CDR3 sequence: CASSLISTTYEQYF. The CDR3 DNA is TGTGCCAGCAGCTTGATTTCCACAACCTACGAGCAGTACTTC.